A selection of T cell receptor beta chains follows, all from one sample in a study of beta chain features in type 1 diabetes. Assay: immunoSEQ multiplex PCR; the TCRdb copy retains only in-frame clones and omits some. Of under 950,000 clones in the sample, roughly 15% were seen once. The specimen was naive CD4+ T cells from blood. All receptors derive from a woman younger than 30 in good health. Both conserved end residues are part of each CDR3. The order of the fields is V gene, J gene, D gene, clone size, CDR3 DNA, CDR3 protein. The D gene is left open where the match is weak. Clone size is stated in some rows and not others, as once, few, many or a class when expanded.

v_gene: TRBV28
j_gene: TRBJ2-1
d_gene: NA
abundance: NA
CDR3nt: TGTGCCAGCAGTTTATCGGGACGAACCTACAATGAGCAGTTCTTC
CDR3aa: CASSLSGRTYNEQFF

v_gene: TRBV21-1
j_gene: TRBJ2-5
d_gene: NA
abundance: NA
CDR3nt: TGTGCCAGCAGTCCAAACGGGAGGGTACTAGCGGGAGTCCAAGAGACCCAGTACTTC
CDR3aa: CASSPNGRVLAGVQETQYF

v_gene: TRBV11-2
j_gene: TRBJ2-3
d_gene: NA
abundance: few
CDR3nt: TGTGCCAGCCAATGGCGGAGACACACAGATACGCAGTATTTT
CDR3aa: CASQWRRHTDTQYF

v_gene: TRBV9
j_gene: TRBJ2-7
d_gene: NA
abundance: few
CDR3nt: TGTGCCAGCAGCGTAGGAGGGACAACCTCCTCCTCCGAGCAGTACTTC
CDR3aa: CASSVGGTTSSSEQYF

v_gene: TRBV2
j_gene: TRBJ2-2
d_gene: NA
abundance: few
CDR3nt: TGTGCCAGCAGTGAAGCCAACTTCGGGGAGCTGTTTTTT
CDR3aa: CASSEANFGELFF

v_gene: TRBV2
j_gene: TRBJ2-2
d_gene: TRBD2
abundance: NA
CDR3nt: TGTGCCAGCAGCGCACATAGCGGGAGCGGGGAGCTGTTTTTT
CDR3aa: CASSAHSGSGELFF

v_gene: TRBV18
j_gene: TRBJ2-4
d_gene: NA
abundance: NA
CDR3nt: TGTGCCAGCTCCCCGGGACTCGAAAACATTCAGTACTTC
CDR3aa: CASSPGLENIQYF

v_gene: TRBV7-9
j_gene: TRBJ1-4
d_gene: TRBD1
abundance: NA
CDR3nt: TGTGCCAGCAGCTACACAGGGGCCAATGAAAAACTGTTTTTT
CDR3aa: CASSYTGANEKLFF

v_gene: TRBV7-2
j_gene: TRBJ1-1
d_gene: TRBD1
abundance: few
CDR3nt: TGTGCCAGCAGCTTATTTTCCCGGACAGGGAACACTGAAGCTTTCTTT
CDR3aa: CASSLFSRTGNTEAFF

v_gene: TRBV7-9
j_gene: TRBJ1-1
d_gene: NA
abundance: NA
CDR3nt: TGTGCCAGCAGCCTCGGGGCCCGCATGAACACTGAAGCTTTCTTT
CDR3aa: CASSLGARMNTEAFF

v_gene: TRBV5-1
j_gene: TRBJ2-7
d_gene: TRBD2
abundance: few
CDR3nt: TGCGCCAGCAGCTCTGGGACTAGCGGAACCTACGAGCAGTACTTC
CDR3aa: CASSSGTSGTYEQYF

v_gene: TRBV5-4
j_gene: TRBJ2-1
d_gene: TRBD2
abundance: few
CDR3nt: TGCGCCAGCAGCCAAGCCTCTAGCGGTTACAATGAGCAGTTCTTC
CDR3aa: CASSQASSGYNEQFF

v_gene: TRBV5-4
j_gene: TRBJ2-7
d_gene: NA
abundance: NA
CDR3nt: TGTGCCAGCAGCCCGGCAGGGCTAGAAGAGCAGTACTTC
CDR3aa: CASSPAGLEEQYF

v_gene: TRBV7-3
j_gene: TRBJ2-3
d_gene: TRBD2
abundance: NA
CDR3nt: TGTGCCAGCAGCTTAATGGGCGGGAGCCCCACAGATACGCAGTATTTT
CDR3aa: CASSLMGGSPTDTQYF

v_gene: TRBV11-2
j_gene: TRBJ2-5
d_gene: TRBD2
abundance: few
CDR3nt: TGTGCCAGCAGCTTAGAAGCGGGAGCCCAGTACTTC
CDR3aa: CASSLEAGAQYF

v_gene: TRBV27
j_gene: TRBJ2-1
d_gene: TRBD1
abundance: few
CDR3nt: TGTGCCAGCAGTTCCTCGGGACAGCGCAATGAGCAGTTCTTC
CDR3aa: CASSSSGQRNEQFF

v_gene: TRBV19
j_gene: TRBJ2-7
d_gene: NA
abundance: few
CDR3nt: TGTGCCAGTAGCGGCACTGGAGGGTCTGAGCAGTACTTC
CDR3aa: CASSGTGGSEQYF

v_gene: TRBV5-1
j_gene: TRBJ1-2
d_gene: TRBD1
abundance: NA
CDR3nt: TGCGCCAGCAGCCTGACCGGGACAGGAGACGGCTACACCTTC
CDR3aa: CASSLTGTGDGYTF

v_gene: TRBV18
j_gene: TRBJ2-7
d_gene: NA
abundance: NA
CDR3nt: TGTGCCAGCTCAGTTGGTCAAGTCCACTCCTACGAGCAGTACTTC
CDR3aa: CASSVGQVHSYEQYF

v_gene: TRBV20-1
j_gene: TRBJ2-4
d_gene: NA
abundance: few
CDR3nt: TGCAGTGCTCTTGGGCAAAACATTCAGTACTTC
CDR3aa: CSALGQNIQYF